The next 3 T cell receptor beta chains were all read from a single sample in a study of shared clonotypes between healthy human individuals. Sequenced by immunoSEQ multiplex PCR; TCRdb stores in-frame clones only, minus some. The sample lists roughly 1 million clones; about 75% were seen once. The material sequenced was memory CD4+ T cells sorted from blood. The subset was: CD45RA-negative fraction. The origin of the receptors is a man younger than 30 in good health.

The V call is TRBV28, the J call TRBJ2-1; D may be TRBD1 (6 bases). Germline V lookup: CDR1 MDHEN, CDR2 SYDVKM. The V and J ends lost 5 bases and 12 bases respectively, with 17 bases between them. The CDR3 has 13 amino acids. The CDR3 sequence is CASSGYREEVQFF. CDR3 sequence (DNA): TGTGCCAGCAGTGGATACAGGGAAGAGGTGCAGTTCTTC.

Only one count was recorded for this clone. The V gene is TRBV5-3, the J gene TRBJ2-7, with 7 bases lining up with TRBD1. TRBV5-3 counts as an open reading frame of uncertain function. Germline trimming cut 8 bases from V and 0 bases from J; bases unmatched to any gene: 11. The CDR3 runs to 15 residues. The CDR3 protein is CASSLAGTASYEQYF. In DNA form, the CDR3 reads TGTGCCAGCAGTTTGGCCGGGACAGCCTCCTACGAGCAGTACTTC.

A word on this clone: Other DNA sequences of this sample code for an identical CDR3. This chain connects TRBV11-2 to TRBJ1-1, with D perhaps matching TRBD1 (6 bases). Germline loops: CDR1 SGHAT, CDR2 FQNNGV. Trimming removed 3 bases at V and 4 bases at J, with 15 bases between. The CDR3 has 15 amino acids. The CDR3 bases are TGTGCCAGCAGCTTGGAAGGGGGGGTAAGCACTGAAGCTTTCTTT. As protein: CASSLEGGVSTEAFF.